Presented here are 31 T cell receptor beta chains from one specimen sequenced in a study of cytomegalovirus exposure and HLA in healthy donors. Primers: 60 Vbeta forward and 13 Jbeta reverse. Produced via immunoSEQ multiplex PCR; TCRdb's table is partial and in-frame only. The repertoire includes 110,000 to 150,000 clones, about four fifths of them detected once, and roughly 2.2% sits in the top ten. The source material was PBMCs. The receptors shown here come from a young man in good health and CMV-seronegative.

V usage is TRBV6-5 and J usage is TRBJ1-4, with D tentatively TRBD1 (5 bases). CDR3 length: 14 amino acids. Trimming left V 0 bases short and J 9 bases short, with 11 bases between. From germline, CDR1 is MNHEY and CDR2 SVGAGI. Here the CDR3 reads CASSYSFGGKKLFF. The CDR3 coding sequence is TGTGCCAGCAGTTACTCATTCGGGGGGAAAAAACTGTTTTTT.

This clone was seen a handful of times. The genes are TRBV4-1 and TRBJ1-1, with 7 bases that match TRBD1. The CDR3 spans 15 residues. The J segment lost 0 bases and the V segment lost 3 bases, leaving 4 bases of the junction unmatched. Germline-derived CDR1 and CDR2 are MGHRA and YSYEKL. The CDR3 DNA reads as TGCGCCAGCAGCCAGATGACAGGGATGAACACTGAAGCTTTCTTT. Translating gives CASSQMTGMNTEAFF.

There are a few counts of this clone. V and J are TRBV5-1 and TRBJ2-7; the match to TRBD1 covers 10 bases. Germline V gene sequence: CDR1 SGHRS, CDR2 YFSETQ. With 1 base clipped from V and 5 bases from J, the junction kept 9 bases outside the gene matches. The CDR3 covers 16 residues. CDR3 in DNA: TGCGCCAGCAGCTTGAATATGCCGGGACAGGGGAACGAGCAGTACTTC. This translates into CASSLNMPGQGNEQYF.

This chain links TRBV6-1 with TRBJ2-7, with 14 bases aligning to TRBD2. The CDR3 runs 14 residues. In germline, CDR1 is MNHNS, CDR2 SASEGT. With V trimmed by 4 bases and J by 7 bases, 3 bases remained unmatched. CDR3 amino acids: CASSGLAGGGEQYF. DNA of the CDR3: TGTGCCAGCAGTGGACTAGCGGGAGGGGGGGAGCAGTACTTC.

For the CDR3, the DNA is TGTGCCAGCAGTGAATCGGGGGTTCAGCCCCAGCATTTT. This gives the protein CASSESGVQPQHF. The chain uses TRBV6-1 and TRBJ1-5; weak D call: TRBD1 (5 bases). Looked up from germline, CDR1 is MNHNS and CDR2 is SASEGT. V lost 2 bases to trimming and J lost 6 bases, with 8 bases between them. The CDR3 extends over 13 amino acids.

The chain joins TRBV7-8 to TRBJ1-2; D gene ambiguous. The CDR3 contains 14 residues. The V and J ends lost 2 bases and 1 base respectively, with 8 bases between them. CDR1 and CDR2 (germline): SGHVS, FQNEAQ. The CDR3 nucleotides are TGTGCCAGCAGCTTAACTACAAGTAACTATGGCTACACCTTC. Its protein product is CASSLTTSNYGYTF.

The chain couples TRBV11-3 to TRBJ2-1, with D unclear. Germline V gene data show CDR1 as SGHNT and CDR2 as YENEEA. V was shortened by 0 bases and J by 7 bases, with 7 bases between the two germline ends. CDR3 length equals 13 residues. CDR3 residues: CASSLDPNNEQFF. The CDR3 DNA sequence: TGTGCCAGCAGCTTAGATCCCAATAATGAGCAGTTCTTC. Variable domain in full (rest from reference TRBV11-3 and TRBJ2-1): EAGVVQSPRYKIIEKKQPVAFWCNPISGHNTLYWYLQNLGQGPELLIRYENEEAVDDSQLPKDRFSAERLKGVDSTLKIQPAELGDSAVYLCASSLDPNNEQFFGPGTRLTVL.

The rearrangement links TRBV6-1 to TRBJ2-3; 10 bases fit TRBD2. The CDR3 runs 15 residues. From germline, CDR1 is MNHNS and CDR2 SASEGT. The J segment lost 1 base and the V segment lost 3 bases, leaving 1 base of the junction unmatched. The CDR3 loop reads CASSDGTSGTDTQYF. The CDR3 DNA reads TGTGCCAGCAGTGATGGGACTAGCGGCACAGATACGCAGTATTTT.

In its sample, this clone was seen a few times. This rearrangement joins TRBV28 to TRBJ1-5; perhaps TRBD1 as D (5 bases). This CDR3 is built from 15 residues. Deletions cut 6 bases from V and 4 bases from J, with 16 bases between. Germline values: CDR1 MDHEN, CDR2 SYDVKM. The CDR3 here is CASRNQGPSNQPQHF. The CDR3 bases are TGTGCCAGCAGAAACCAGGGTCCGAGTAATCAGCCCCAGCATTTT. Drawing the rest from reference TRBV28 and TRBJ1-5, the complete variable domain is DVKVTQSSRYLVKRTGEKVFLECVQDMDHENMFWYRQDPGLGLRLIYFSYDVKMKEKGDIPEGYSVSREKKERFSLILESASTNQTSMYLCASRNQGPSNQPQHFGDGTRLSIL.

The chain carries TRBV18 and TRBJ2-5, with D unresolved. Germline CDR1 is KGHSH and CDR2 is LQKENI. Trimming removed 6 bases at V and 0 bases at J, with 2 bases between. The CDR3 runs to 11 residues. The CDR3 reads CASSYQETQYF. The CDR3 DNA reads TGTGCCAGCTCCTACCAAGAGACCCAGTACTTC.

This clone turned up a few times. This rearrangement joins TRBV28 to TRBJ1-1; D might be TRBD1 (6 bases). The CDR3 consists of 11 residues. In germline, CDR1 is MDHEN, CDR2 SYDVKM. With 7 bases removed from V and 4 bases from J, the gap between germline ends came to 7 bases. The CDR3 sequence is CASKGGTEAFF. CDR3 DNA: TGTGCCAGCAAAGGGGGCACTGAAGCTTTCTTT.

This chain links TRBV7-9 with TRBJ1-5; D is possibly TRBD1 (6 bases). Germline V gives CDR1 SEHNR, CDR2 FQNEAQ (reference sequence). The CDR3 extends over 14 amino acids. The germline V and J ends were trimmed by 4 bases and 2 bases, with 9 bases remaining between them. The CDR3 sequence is CASSSRTGNQPQHF. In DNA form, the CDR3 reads TGTGCCAGCAGCTCCAGGACAGGCAATCAGCCCCAGCATTTT.

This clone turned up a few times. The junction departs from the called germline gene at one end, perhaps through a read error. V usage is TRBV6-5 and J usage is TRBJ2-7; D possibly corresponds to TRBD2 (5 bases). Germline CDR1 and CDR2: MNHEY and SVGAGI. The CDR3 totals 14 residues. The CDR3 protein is CAISDRGDSYEQYF. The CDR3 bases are TGTGCCATCAGTGATCGGGGTGACTCCTACGAGCAGTACTTC.

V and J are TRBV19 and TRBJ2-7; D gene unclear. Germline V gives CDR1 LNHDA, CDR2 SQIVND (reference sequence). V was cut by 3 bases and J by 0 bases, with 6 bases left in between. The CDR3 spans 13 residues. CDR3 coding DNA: TGTGCCAGTAGTATGGCCAGCTCCTACGAGCAGTACTTC. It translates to CASSMASSYEQYF.

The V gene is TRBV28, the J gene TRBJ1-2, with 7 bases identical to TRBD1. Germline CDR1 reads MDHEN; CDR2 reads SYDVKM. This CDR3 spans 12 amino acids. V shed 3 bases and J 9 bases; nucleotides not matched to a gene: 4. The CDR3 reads CASSLNRGSYTF. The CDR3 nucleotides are TGTGCCAGCAGTTTGAACAGGGGAAGCTACACCTTC.

The CDR3 sequence: CASSGRYSVGYEQYF. The CDR3 nucleotides are TGTGCCAGCAGTGGGCGATATAGCGTAGGTTACGAGCAGTACTTC. The chain carries TRBV6-6 and TRBJ2-7; TRBD2 might be the D (5 bases). Trimming stripped 5 bases from V and 4 bases from J, with 18 bases between. Per germline, CDR1 MNHNY and CDR2 SVGAGI (reference sequence). The CDR3 is 15 residues long.

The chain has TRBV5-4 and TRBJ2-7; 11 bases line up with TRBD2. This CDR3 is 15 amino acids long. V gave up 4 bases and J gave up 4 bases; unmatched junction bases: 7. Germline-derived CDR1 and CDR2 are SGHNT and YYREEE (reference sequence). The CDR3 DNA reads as TGTGCCAGCAGCCCGGGACTAGCGGACCATTACGAGCAGTACTTC. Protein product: CASSPGLADHYEQYF.

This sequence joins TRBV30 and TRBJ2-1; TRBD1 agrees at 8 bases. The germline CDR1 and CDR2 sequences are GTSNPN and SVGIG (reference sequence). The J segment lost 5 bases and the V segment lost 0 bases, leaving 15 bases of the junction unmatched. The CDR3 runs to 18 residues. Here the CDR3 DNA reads TGTGCCTGGAGTGTAGGGCTCACAGGGGGACTTTCGGACAATGAGCAGTTCTTC. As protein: CAWSVGLTGGLSDNEQFF.

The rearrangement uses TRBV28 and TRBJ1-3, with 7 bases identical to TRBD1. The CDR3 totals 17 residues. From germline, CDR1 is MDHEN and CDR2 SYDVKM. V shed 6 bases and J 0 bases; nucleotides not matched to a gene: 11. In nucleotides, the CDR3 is TGTGCCAGCAGGCCGACACAGGGGACCAGCTCTGGAAACACCATATATTTT. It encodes CASRPTQGTSSGNTIYF.

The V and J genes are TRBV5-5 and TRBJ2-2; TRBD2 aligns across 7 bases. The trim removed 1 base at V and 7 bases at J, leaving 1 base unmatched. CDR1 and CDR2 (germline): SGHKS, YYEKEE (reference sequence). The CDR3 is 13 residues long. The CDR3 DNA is TGTGCCAGCAGCTTGCGGGGGGTCGGGGAGCTGTTTTTT. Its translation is CASSLRGVGELFF. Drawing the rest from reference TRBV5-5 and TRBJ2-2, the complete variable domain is DAGVTQSPTHLIKTRGQQVTLRCSPISGHKSVSWYQQVLGQGPQFIFQYYEKEERGRGNFPDRFSARQFPNYSSELNVNALLLGDSALYLCASSLRGVGELFFGEGSRLTVL.

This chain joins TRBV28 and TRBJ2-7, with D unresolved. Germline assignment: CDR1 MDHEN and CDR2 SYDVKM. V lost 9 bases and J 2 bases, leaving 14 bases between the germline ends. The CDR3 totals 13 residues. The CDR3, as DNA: TGTGCCAGTAGAAACCCGCGAGCCTACGAGCAGTACTTC. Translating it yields CASRNPRAYEQYF. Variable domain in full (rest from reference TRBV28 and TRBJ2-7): DVKVTQSSRYLVKRTGEKVFLECVQDMDHENMFWYRQDPGLGLRLIYFSYDVKMKEKGDIPEGYSVSREKKERFSLILESASTNQTSMYLCASRNPRAYEQYFGPGTRLTVT.

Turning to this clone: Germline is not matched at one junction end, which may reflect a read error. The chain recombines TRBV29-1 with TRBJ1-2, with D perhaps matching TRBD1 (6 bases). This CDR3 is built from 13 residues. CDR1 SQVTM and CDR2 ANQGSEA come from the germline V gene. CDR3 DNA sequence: TGCAGCGTTGGACCCCAGGGACACGAAGGCTACCCCTTC. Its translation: CSVGPQGHEGYPF.

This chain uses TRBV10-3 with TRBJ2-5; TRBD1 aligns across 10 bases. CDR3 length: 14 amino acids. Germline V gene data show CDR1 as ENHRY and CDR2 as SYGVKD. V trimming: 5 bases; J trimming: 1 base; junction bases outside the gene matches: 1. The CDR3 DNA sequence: TGTGCCATCAGTAGGACAGGGGGCCAAGAGACCCAGTACTTC. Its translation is CAISRTGGQETQYF.

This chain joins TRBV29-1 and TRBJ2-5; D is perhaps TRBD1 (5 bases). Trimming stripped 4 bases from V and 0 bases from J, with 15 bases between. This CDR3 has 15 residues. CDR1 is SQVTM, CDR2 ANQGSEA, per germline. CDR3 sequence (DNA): TGCAGCGTTGCCGGACACGCTAGAAACCAAGAGACCCAGTACTTC. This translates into CSVAGHARNQETQYF.

This chain's CDR3 is CASSLRGDTQYF. In DNA, the CDR3 is TGTGCCAGCAGCTTAAGGGGAGATACGCAGTATTTT. This chain connects TRBV13 to TRBJ2-3, with TRBD1 as a possible D gene (5 bases). This CDR3 has 12 residues. The germline V gene has CDR1 PRHDT and CDR2 FYEKMQ (reference sequence). Deletions cut 2 bases from V and 5 bases from J, with 5 bases between.

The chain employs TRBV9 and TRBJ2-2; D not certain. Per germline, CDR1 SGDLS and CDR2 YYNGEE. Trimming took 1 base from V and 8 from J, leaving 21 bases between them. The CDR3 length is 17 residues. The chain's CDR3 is CASSVTSSTVFAGELFF. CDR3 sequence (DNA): TGTGCCAGCAGCGTAACCTCCTCCACTGTCTTTGCTGGGGAGCTGTTTTTT.

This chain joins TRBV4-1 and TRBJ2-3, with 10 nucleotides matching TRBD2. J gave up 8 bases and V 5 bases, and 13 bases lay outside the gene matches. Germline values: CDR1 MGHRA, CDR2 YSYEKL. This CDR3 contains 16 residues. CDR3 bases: TGCGCCAGCAGCAACCCCCTAGCGGGGGAGCAGTGTACGCAGTATTTT. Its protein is CASSNPLAGEQCTQYF.

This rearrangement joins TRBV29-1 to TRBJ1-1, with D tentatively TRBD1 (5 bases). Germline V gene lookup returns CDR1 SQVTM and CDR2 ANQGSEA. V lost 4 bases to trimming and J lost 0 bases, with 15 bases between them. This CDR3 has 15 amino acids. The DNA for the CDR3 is TGCAGCGTTGTCAGGGATGGGGCCATGAACACTGAAGCTTTCTTT. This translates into CSVVRDGAMNTEAFF.

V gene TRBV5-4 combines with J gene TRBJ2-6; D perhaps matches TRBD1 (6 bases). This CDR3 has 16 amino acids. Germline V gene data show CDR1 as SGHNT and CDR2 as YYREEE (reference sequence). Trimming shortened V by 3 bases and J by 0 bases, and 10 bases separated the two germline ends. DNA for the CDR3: TGTGCCAGCAGCTACCGGACAGACTCTGGGGCCAACGTCCTGACTTTC. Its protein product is CASSYRTDSGANVLTF.

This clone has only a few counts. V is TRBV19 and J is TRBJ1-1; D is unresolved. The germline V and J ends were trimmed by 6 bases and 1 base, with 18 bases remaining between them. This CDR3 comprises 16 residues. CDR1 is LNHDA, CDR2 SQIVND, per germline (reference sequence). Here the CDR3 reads CASSLGRAVGNTEAFF. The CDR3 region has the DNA TGTGCCAGTAGCCTCGGGAGGGCGGTTGGGAACACTGAAGCTTTCTTT.

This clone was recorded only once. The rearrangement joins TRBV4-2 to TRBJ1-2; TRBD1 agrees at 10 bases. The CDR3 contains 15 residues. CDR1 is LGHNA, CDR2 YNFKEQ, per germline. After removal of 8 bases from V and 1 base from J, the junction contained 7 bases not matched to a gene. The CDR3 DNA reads TGTGCCAGCCACCTCGGGGACAGGGGTAACTATGGCTACACCTTC. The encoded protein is CASHLGDRGNYGYTF.